This T cell receptor (beta chain) was captured in a study of T cells expressing NK-cell markers. Study-wide context: The authors derived TCR beta repertoires from sorted CD3+CD56+NKG2C+, CD3+CD56+NKG2C- and CD3+CD56-NKG2C+ T cells.

From its re-call of the 5' RACE reads, TCRdb lists each CDR3 protein once, without DNA. The table lists 350,000 to 450,000 distinct CDR3 sequences. The germline CDR1 and CDR2 sequences are SGHVS and FQNEAQ. The CDR3 runs 15 residues. The chain carries TRBV7-8 and TRBJ2-3; TCRdb indicates TRBD1, and absent DNA this call remains unverified. Sequenced sample: blood T cells: a sorted CD56 or NKG2C T cell subset, CD4+ or CD8+ T cells, or bulk PBMC T cells (not recorded which). This receptor was identified in a man aged 18 to 69 in good health. Here the CDR3 reads CASSPRDRLTDTQYF.